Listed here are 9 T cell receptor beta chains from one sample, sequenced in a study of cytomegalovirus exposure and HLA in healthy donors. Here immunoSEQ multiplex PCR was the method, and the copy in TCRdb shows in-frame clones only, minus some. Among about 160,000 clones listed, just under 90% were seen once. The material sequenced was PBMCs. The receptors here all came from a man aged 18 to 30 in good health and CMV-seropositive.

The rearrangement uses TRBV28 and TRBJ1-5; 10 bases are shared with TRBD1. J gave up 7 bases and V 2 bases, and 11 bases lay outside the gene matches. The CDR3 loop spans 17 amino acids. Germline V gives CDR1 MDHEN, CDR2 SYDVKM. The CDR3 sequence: CASSLDRTGGVGQPQHF. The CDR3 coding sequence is TGTGCCAGCAGTTTAGACCGGACAGGGGGGGTCGGGCAGCCCCAGCATTTT.

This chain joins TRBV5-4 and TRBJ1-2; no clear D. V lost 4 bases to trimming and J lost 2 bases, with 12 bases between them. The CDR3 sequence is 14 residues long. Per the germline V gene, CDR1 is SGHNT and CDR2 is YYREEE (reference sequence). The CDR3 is CASSRVESNYGYTF. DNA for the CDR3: TGTGCCAGCAGCCGGGTGGAATCGAACTATGGCTACACCTTC.

The CDR3 DNA sequence: TGCAGCGCACGGACTTCCTCGTCCCTGGAGCAGTACTTC. The encoded protein is CSARTSSSLEQYF. J is TRBJ2-7 and V is TRBV29-1; TRBD2 might be the D (5 bases). Deletions cut 7 bases from V and 7 bases from J, with 20 bases between. The CDR3 loop spans 13 amino acids. Germline V lookup: CDR1 SQVTM, CDR2 ANQGSEA.

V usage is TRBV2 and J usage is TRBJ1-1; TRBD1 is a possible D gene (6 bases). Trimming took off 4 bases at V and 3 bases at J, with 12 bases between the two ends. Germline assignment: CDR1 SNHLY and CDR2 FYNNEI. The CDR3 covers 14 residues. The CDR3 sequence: CASSVGGGDTEAFF. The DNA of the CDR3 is TGTGCCAGCAGTGTAGGAGGGGGGGACACTGAAGCTTTCTTT. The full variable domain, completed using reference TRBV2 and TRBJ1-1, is EPEVTQTPSHQVTQMGQEVILRCVPISNHLYFYWYRQILGQKVEFLVSFYNNEISEKSEIFDDQFSVERPDGSNFTLKIRSTKLEDSAMYFCASSVGGGDTEAFFGQGTRLTVV.

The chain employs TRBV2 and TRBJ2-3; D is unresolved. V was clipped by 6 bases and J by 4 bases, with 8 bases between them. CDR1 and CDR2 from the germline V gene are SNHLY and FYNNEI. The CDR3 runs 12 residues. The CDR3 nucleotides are TGTGCCAGCAGCCGACAAGCAGATACGCAGTATTTT. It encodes CASSRQADTQYF. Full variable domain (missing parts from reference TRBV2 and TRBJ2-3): EPEVTQTPSHQVTQMGQEVILRCVPISNHLYFYWYRQILGQKVEFLVSFYNNEISEKSEIFDDQFSVERPDGSNFTLKIRSTKLEDSAMYFCASSRQADTQYFGPGTRLTVL.

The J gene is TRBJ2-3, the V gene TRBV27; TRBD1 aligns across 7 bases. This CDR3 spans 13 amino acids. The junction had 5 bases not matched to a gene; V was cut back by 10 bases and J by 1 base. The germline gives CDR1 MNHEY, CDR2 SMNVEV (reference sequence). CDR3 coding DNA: TGTGCCATCCAAGACAGGGGCACAGATACGCAGTATTTT. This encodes CAIQDRGTDTQYF.

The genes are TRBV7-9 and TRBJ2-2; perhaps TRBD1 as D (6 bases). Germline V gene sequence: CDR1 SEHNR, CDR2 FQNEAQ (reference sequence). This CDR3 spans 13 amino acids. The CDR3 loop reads CAEGVINTGELFF. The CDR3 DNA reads TGTGCTGAGGGGGTGATTAACACCGGGGAGCTGTTTTTT.

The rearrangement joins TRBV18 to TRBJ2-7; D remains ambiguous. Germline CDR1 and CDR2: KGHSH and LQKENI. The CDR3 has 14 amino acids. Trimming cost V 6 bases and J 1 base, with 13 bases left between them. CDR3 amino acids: CASSWAYKSYEQYF. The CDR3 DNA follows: TGTGCCAGCTCCTGGGCGTACAAATCCTACGAGCAGTACTTC.

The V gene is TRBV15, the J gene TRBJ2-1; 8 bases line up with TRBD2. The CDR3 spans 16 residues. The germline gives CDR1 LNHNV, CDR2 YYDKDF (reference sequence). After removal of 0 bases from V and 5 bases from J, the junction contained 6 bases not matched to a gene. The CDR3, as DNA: TGTGCCACCAGCAGAGAAAGCGGGAGAGTCCACAATGAGCAGTTCTTC. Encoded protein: CATSRESGRVHNEQFF.